The present entry profiles one T cell receptor (beta chain) with its context. The antigen remains undetermined. This sample was taken from a study of cytomegalovirus exposure and HLA in healthy donors. PCR employed 60 Vbeta and 13 Jbeta primers. The method was immunoSEQ multiplex PCR; TCRdb's version includes in-frame clones alone and lacks a portion of them. Among over 45,000 clones listed, around 83% were seen once. Trimming stripped 6 bases from V and 5 bases from J, with 15 bases between. CDR1 is MNHNS, CDR2 SASEGT, per germline. The CDR3 is made up of 14 amino acids. General study results and limits: Earlier results showed most TCR beta V segments being productive about 90% or about 30% of the time. Later examination showed HLA-associated TCR beta chains had greater clonal expansion than equally common others.

The genes are TRBV6-1 and TRBJ2-3; tentatively, D is TRBD2 (6 bases). The source material was PBMCs. This clonotype was sampled from a young man in good health and CMV-seronegative. DNA for the CDR3: TGTGCCAGCAGAACCGGGACGGGGGAAGATACGCAGTATTTT. Translation: CASRTGTGEDTQYF.